This T cell receptor (beta chain) came from a study of T cells in Graves' hyperthyroidism and ophthalmopathy. Amplification of TCR beta CDR3 regions used RNA as the template. Initially, a first-round RT-PCR of the TCR CDR3 employed the HTBI primer set. TCRdb redid the calling of the multiplex PCR reads with MiXCR, one entry per CDR3 protein. The data show some 370,000 distinct CDR3 sequences, with about 14% seen just once and 28% held by the top ten. Sequenced sample: blood. This receptor was identified in a man in his fifties with Graves' ophthalmopathy.

CDR3 residues: CASSLRPSTRGYF. CDR3 sequence (DNA): TGTGCCAGCAGCCTCCGCCCGTCGACTAGGGGTTACTTC. The rearrangement joins TRBV3-1 to TRBJ2-5; the D gene is possibly TRBD2 (6 bases). CDR1 is LGHDT, CDR2 YNNKEL, per germline (reference sequence). This CDR3 has 13 residues. Trimming cost V 4 bases and J 14 bases, with 20 bases left between them.